Listed here are 21 T cell receptor beta chains from one sample, sequenced in a study of blood T cell repertoires in COVID-19. Using immunoSEQ multiplex PCR, the repertoire was profiled, and TCRdb retains in-frame clones only, with some absent. Among some 350,000 clones listed, more than 80% were seen once. Source material: peripheral blood. The receptors were gathered from a woman in her twenties or thirties with COVID-19, enrolled during active disease.

The chain links TRBV6-5 to TRBJ1-5, with D tentatively TRBD1 (6 bases). The V gene's germline CDR1 is MNHEY and CDR2 SVGAGI. The CDR3 consists of 13 residues. V was cut by 6 bases and J by 4 bases, with 10 bases left in between. The CDR3 nucleotides read TGTGCCAGCAGAGGGGGTTTTAATCAGCCCCAGCATTTT. Translation gives CASRGGFNQPQHF.

The rearrangement uses TRBV5-1 and TRBJ2-3; 13 positions match TRBD2. Germline-derived CDR1 and CDR2 are SGHRS and YFSETQ. This CDR3 comprises 15 residues. J was trimmed by 4 bases and V by 4 bases; bases with no gene match: 3. In DNA, the CDR3 is TGCGCCAGCAGCCTACTAGCGGGGGGGTCAGATACGCAGTATTTT. Its protein product is CASSLLAGGSDTQYF.

This sequence joins TRBV5-4 and TRBJ2-3; possibly TRBD2 for D (6 bases). The length of the CDR3 is 17 residues. The V end was cut by 4 bases, the J end by 3 bases, with 21 bases between. Looked up from germline, CDR1 is SGHNT and CDR2 is YYREEE (reference sequence). DNA for the CDR3: TGTGCCAGCAGCCCCGGGGGTTTGTGGGAGAGGACAGATACGCAGTATTTT. Amino acid sequence: CASSPGGLWERTDTQYF.

The rearrangement uses TRBV6-5 and TRBJ1-4, with D tentatively TRBD1 (5 bases). There are 14 residues in the CDR3. Germline V gene data show CDR1 as MNHEY and CDR2 as SVGAGI. Trimming removed 6 bases at V and 5 bases at J, with 13 bases between. The CDR3 DNA reads as TGTGCCAGCAGCCTCGACAGACACAATGAAAAACTGTTTTTT. It translates to CASSLDRHNEKLFF.

This chain uses TRBV7-2 with TRBJ2-7; weak D call: TRBD2 (6 bases). Trimming took 1 base from V and 9 from J, leaving 13 bases between them. CDR3 length equals 13 residues. CDR1 SGHTA and CDR2 FQGNSA come from the germline V gene. In DNA, the CDR3 is TGTGCCAGCAGCTTAGTGGGGGAGGACGGGCAGTACTTC. Translated, it gives CASSLVGEDGQYF. Combining the CDR3 with reference TRBV7-2 and TRBJ2-7 gives the whole variable domain GAGVSQSPSNKVTEKGKDVELRCDPISGHTALYWYRQSLGQGLEFLIYFQGNSAPDKSGLPSDRFSAERTGGSVSTLTIQRTQQEDSAVYLCASSLVGEDGQYFGPGTRLTVT.

This chain connects TRBV7-2 to TRBJ2-1; 7 nucleotides match TRBD2. The CDR3 is 15 residues long. The germline gives CDR1 SGHTA, CDR2 FQGNSA. The V gene end was trimmed by 5 bases and the J gene end by 4 bases; junction bases not matched to a gene: 8. Written as DNA, the CDR3 is TGTGCCAGCAGCCGTGAGGTCGGGAGGTACAATGAGCAGTTCTTC. Translation gives CASSREVGRYNEQFF.

The gene calls are TRBV6-1 and TRBJ2-3; D ambiguous. This CDR3 has 14 amino acids. V shed 1 base and J shed 5 bases, with 10 bases lying between them. Looked up from germline, CDR1 is MNHNS and CDR2 is SASEGT. In DNA, the CDR3 is TGTGCCAGCAGTGAAGGGGCCGGAAGAGATACGCAGTATTTT. Encoded protein: CASSEGAGRDTQYF.

The chain combines TRBV12-3 or TRBV12-4 with TRBJ2-3, with 7 bases identical to TRBD2. The length of the CDR3 is 13 residues. The J segment lost 6 bases and the V segment lost 2 bases, leaving 2 bases of the junction unmatched. The CDR3 region is CASSLWGGDTQYF. In DNA form, the CDR3 reads TGTGCCAGCAGTTTATGGGGGGGGGATACGCAGTATTTT.

The CDR3 reads CASSIVGGQGISYNEQFF. CDR3 in DNA: TGTGCCAGTAGTATAGTAGGCGGACAGGGGATATCCTACAATGAGCAGTTCTTC. The chain carries TRBV19 and TRBJ2-1; 9 bases align to TRBD1. This CDR3 region has 18 residues. V was pared by 1 base and J by 1 base, with 8 bases of the junction left unmatched. Germline V lookup: CDR1 LNHDA, CDR2 SQIVND (reference sequence).

CDR3 DNA: TGTGCCAGCAGCTCTCCGGGACAGAGGGGCTACACCTTC. Its protein product is CASSSPGQRGYTF. The chain links TRBV5-6 to TRBJ1-2, with 7 bases matching TRBD1. The J segment lost 8 bases and the V segment lost 3 bases, leaving 7 bases of the junction unmatched. Germline CDR1 and CDR2: SGHDT and YYEEEE. The CDR3 contains 13 residues. The whole variable domain, filled in from reference TRBV5-6 and TRBJ1-2, reads DAGVTQSPTHLIKTRGQQVTLRCSPKSGHDTVSWYQQALGQGPQFIFQYYEEEERQRGNFPDRFSGHQFPNYSSELNVNALLLGDSALYLCASSSPGQRGYTFGSGTRLTVV.

V is TRBV10-2 and J is TRBJ1-1, with 8 bases fitting TRBD1. Germline CDR1 is WSHSY and CDR2 is SAAADI. V lost 6 bases, J lost 7 bases, and 4 bases stayed unmatched. This CDR3 has 12 amino acids. CDR3: CASRDRDFEAFF. In nucleotides, the CDR3 is TGCGCCAGCAGGGACAGGGATTTTGAAGCTTTCTTT.

The J gene is TRBJ1-3, the V gene TRBV11-3; no reliable D call. Trimming removed 4 bases from V and 0 bases from J, with 10 bases in between. Germline lookup yields CDR1 SGHNT and CDR2 YENEEA. The CDR3 spans 15 residues. CDR3 coding DNA: TGTGCCAGCAGCTCACCCAGCGGCTCTGGAAACACCATATATTTT. Translated, it gives CASSSPSGSGNTIYF.

The CDR3 loop reads CSVAPDGTGGNQPQHF. As DNA, the CDR3 is TGCAGCGTTGCCCCGGATGGGACAGGGGGCAATCAGCCCCAGCATTTT. The chain carries TRBV29-1 and TRBJ1-5; 10 bases agree with TRBD1. The CDR3 is 16 amino acids. Trimming at V came to 4 bases and at J to 2 bases, leaving 8 bases not matched to a gene. CDR1 and CDR2 (germline): SQVTM, ANQGSEA.

The sample holds a few counts of this clone. The genes are TRBV4-3 and TRBJ2-6; D not resolved. Deletions cut 0 bases from V and 4 bases from J, with 10 bases between. The germline gives CDR1 LGHNA, CDR2 YSLEER. The CDR3 is made up of 16 amino acids. For the CDR3, the DNA is TGCGCCAGCAGCCAAGATCGAGGAACCGGGGCCAACGTCCTGACTTTC. This translates into CASSQDRGTGANVLTF.

The gene calls are TRBV6-5 and TRBJ2-1; D call uncertain. CDR1 and CDR2 (germline): MNHEY, SVGAGI. CDR3 length equals 11 residues. The germline V and J ends were trimmed by 0 bases and 8 bases, with 2 bases remaining between them. In DNA, the CDR3 is TGTGCCAGCAGTTACTCCGATGAGCAGTTCTTC. The encoded protein is CASSYSDEQFF.

This rearrangement joins TRBV2 to TRBJ1-6; the D is unclear. Between the trimmed V and J ends, which lost 2 bases and 0 bases, there was a span of 17 bases. This CDR3 is 19 amino acids long. CDR1 and CDR2 from the germline V gene are SNHLY and FYNNEI. In DNA form, the CDR3 reads TGTGCCAGCAGTGAAAATATTGGAGGGTTTAGCTCCTATAATTCACCCCTCCACTTT. It encodes CASSENIGGFSSYNSPLHF.

The V gene is TRBV4-1, the J gene TRBJ2-5, with a weak D call TRBD2 (5 bases). CDR3 length equals 15 residues. Germline values: CDR1 MGHRA, CDR2 YSYEKL. V was shortened by 4 bases and J by 4 bases, with 16 bases between the two germline ends. CDR3 residues: CASSPYPGVGETQYF. DNA of the CDR3: TGCGCCAGCAGCCCCTACCCCGGGGTTGGAGAGACCCAGTACTTC.

This clone was observed once. The genes are TRBV9 and TRBJ2-3, with TRBD2 matching 10 bases. The CDR3 runs to 16 residues. The J segment lost 4 bases and the V segment lost 0 bases, leaving 5 bases of the junction unmatched. CDR1 SGDLS and CDR2 YYNGEE come from the germline V gene. In DNA, the CDR3 is TGTGCCAGCAGCGTAGGGCCTAGCGGGAGAGCAGATACGCAGTATTTT. Translation: CASSVGPSGRADTQYF.

The chain carries TRBV28 and TRBJ1-1, with D possibly TRBD1 on 5 matching bases. The CDR3 is 14 residues long. From germline, CDR1 is MDHEN and CDR2 SYDVKM. The V end was cut by 1 base, the J end by 9 bases, with 15 bases between. Here the CDR3 reads CASSLLGREGQAFF. CDR3 coding DNA: TGTGCCAGCAGTTTATTAGGCAGGGAGGGCCAAGCTTTCTTT.

V and J are TRBV11-2 and TRBJ2-5, with D possibly TRBD2 on 5 matching bases. The germline gives CDR1 SGHAT, CDR2 FQNNGV. The CDR3 sequence is 16 residues long. V dropped 1 base and J dropped 2 bases, with 14 bases sitting between them. Written as DNA, the CDR3 is TGTGCCAGCAGCTTAGGAGGCGGGTCGGGGCAAGAGACCCAGTACTTC. Its protein is CASSLGGGSGQETQYF.

This clone was seen just once. J is TRBJ1-2 and V is TRBV6-2 or TRBV6-3; 7 bases are shared with TRBD1. V dropped 4 bases and J dropped 8; count of bases not matched to a gene: 7. Looked up from germline, CDR1 is MNHEY and CDR2 is SVGEGT. The CDR3 has 13 amino acids. The CDR3 DNA reads TGTGCCAGCAGTTCCCGGGACAGCGTGGGCTACACCTTC. Its protein product is CASSSRDSVGYTF.